This TCR beta chain was sequenced during a study of CD8+ T cells in alopecia areata. Looking at the study overall: Percent of scalp involved defined treated patients' severity scores. Study observations and caveats: Scalp clonality and expanded CD8+ clones among the top 100 were significantly decreased by tofacitinib.

Noted treatment: oral pan-JAK inhibitor, 5-10 mg twice daily. Sampling of alopecia areata patients yielded lesional scalp punch biopsies as well as peripheral blood. Isolation of CD4+ and CD8+ T cells from PBMCs was achieved by sorting. The sequencing template was cDNA reverse transcribed from extracted RNA. Data came from immunoSEQ multiplex PCR; TCRdb stores just in-frame clones and leaves some out. The sample lists about 110,000 clones, less than 75% occurring once. Trimming stripped 0 bases from V and 7 bases from J, with 16 bases between. CDR3 length: 15 amino acids. Germline loops: CDR1 SGDLS, CDR2 YYNGEE. As to this clone: The antigen is undetermined.

The V gene is TRBV9, the J gene TRBJ1-2, with D perhaps matching TRBD1 (5 bases). Sequenced material: CD8+ T cells sorted from blood, taken at week 24, from a patient treated with tofacitinib. This clonotype was obtained from a human donor with alopecia areata. In DNA, the CDR3 is TGTGCCAGCAGCGTAGCTACGAGAGCAGGGAGTGGCTACACCTTC. Translated, it gives CASSVATRAGSGYTF.